The next 10 T cell receptor beta chains were all read from a single sample in a study of technical replicates of blood from several donors. Data came from immunoSEQ multiplex PCR; TCRdb stores just in-frame clones and leaves some out. The sample consists of tens of thousands of clones, 94% of them appearing once. The sequencing sample was made of T cells isolated from PBMCs. The receptors come from a human donor in good health.

CDR3 DNA: TGCGCCAGCAGCCAGTTACACGGGGAGCTGTTTTTT. Translating it yields CASSQLHGELFF. The chain has TRBV4-1 and TRBJ2-2; D unclear. The CDR3 is 12 residues long. V gave up 3 bases and J gave up 7 bases, with 6 bases separating them. Germline V lookup: CDR1 MGHRA, CDR2 YSYEKL.

V is TRBV5-5 and J is TRBJ2-1; possible D gene TRBD1, 6 bases. The CDR3 contains 15 residues. CDR1 is SGHKS, CDR2 YYEKEE, per germline (reference sequence). V was trimmed by 1 base and J by 4 bases, leaving 12 bases between them. The chain's CDR3 is CASSLSGEIYNEQFF. The CDR3 DNA reads as TGTGCCAGCAGCTTGTCAGGGGAAATATACAATGAGCAGTTCTTC.

The chain employs TRBV20-1 and TRBJ1-1; possible D gene TRBD1, 5 bases. The CDR3 extends over 11 amino acids. Germline loops: CDR1 DFQATT, CDR2 SNEGSKA (reference sequence). The DNA of the CDR3 is TGCACTACAGGACAAAACTCTGAAGCTTTCTTT. Protein: CTTGQNSEAFF.

This chain links TRBV21-1 with TRBJ1-2. TRBV21-1 is a pseudogene segment. CDR3 length: 15 residues. This chain's CDR3 is CASSGKLGRRGSYTF. CDR3 in DNA: TGTGCCAGCAGCGGTAAGCTGGGACGGCGCGGGAGCTACACCTTC.

This sequence joins TRBV5-1 and TRBJ2-5, with 7 bases fitting TRBD1. The ends lost 4 bases at V and 0 bases at J; junction bases unmatched: 3. CDR3 length equals 14 residues. Germline V gene lookup returns CDR1 SGHRS and CDR2 YFSETQ. The CDR3 DNA reads as TGCGCCAGCAGCCAGGGACAGTACCAAGAGACCCAGTACTTC. Amino acids: CASSQGQYQETQYF.

The rearrangement joins TRBV18 to TRBJ2-1; TRBD2 agrees at 10 bases. V was clipped by 0 bases and J by 8 bases; unmatched bases: 10. The V gene's germline CDR1 is KGHSH and CDR2 LQKENI. The CDR3 is made up of 17 amino acids. The CDR3 DNA sequence: TGTGCCAGCTCACCACCGGGATCTAGCGGGAGATTTTATGAGCAGTTCTTC. Its protein is CASSPPGSSGRFYEQFF.

The chain couples TRBV7-8 to TRBJ2-7, with D perhaps TRBD2 (6 bases). Trimming stripped 2 bases from V and 6 bases from J, with 14 bases between. The CDR3 spans 14 residues. Looked up from germline, CDR1 is SGHVS and CDR2 is FQNEAQ. CDR3 residues: CASSLTGLFSEQYF. CDR3 sequence (DNA): TGTGCCAGCAGCTTAACGGGACTCTTCTCCGAGCAGTACTTC.

V and J are TRBV25-1 and TRBJ1-1; 7 nucleotides match TRBD1. Trimming removed 8 bases from V and 1 base from J; junction bases left unmatched: 10. This CDR3 is 15 amino acids long. Germline V gene lookup returns CDR1 MGHDK and CDR2 SYGVNS. For the CDR3, the DNA is TGTGCCAGCTGGGGTTTAGGGGGCGGGAACACTGAAGCTTTCTTT. Encoded protein: CASWGLGGGNTEAFF.

This clone was seen once. The junction differs from germline at one of its ends, possibly a read error. J is TRBJ2-4 and V is TRBV7-8; 8 nucleotides align to TRBD1. From germline, CDR1 is SGHVS and CDR2 FQNEAQ. CDR3 length equals 14 residues. DNA for the CDR3: TGTGCCAGCAGCTACCAGGGGGCCACAAACATTCAGTACTTC. Protein product: CASSYQGATNIQYF.

The gene calls are TRBV7-9 and TRBJ2-5; TRBD1 agrees at 7 bases. The trim removed 6 bases at V and 5 bases at J, leaving 15 bases unmatched. This CDR3 comprises 16 residues. Germline CDR1 is SEHNR and CDR2 is FQNEAQ (reference sequence). The CDR3 region is CASSGPGQGVRETQYF. As DNA, the CDR3 is TGTGCCAGCAGTGGCCCGGGCCAGGGGGTGAGGGAGACCCAGTACTTC.